This TCR beta chain was sequenced during a study of siplizumab effects on memory and regulatory T cells. Germline V gene lookup returns CDR1 KGHSH and CDR2 LQKENI. V was clipped by 0 bases and J by 6 bases, with 13 bases between them. The CDR3 loop spans 15 amino acids. For this clone: The antigen remains undetermined.

Libraries were prepared by immunoSEQ multiplex PCR; TCRdb keeps only in-frame clonotypes and omits some of them. The sample includes fewer than 120,000 clones, roughly 89% of them seen just once. Study results and caveats: Siplizumab produced a significant drop in alloreactive sequences attributable to unstimulated CD4+ memory cells. Proliferating Tregs from siplizumab cultures lacked functional confirmation of suppression. Only a minority of proliferating CD4+ or CD8+ clones had an assignable naive or memory phenotype, with roughly 75-97% lacking one. The study found naive T cells seemingly more diverse than memory cells and seemingly major alloresponse contributors.

This sequence was found in a human donor in good health. V gene TRBV18 combines with J gene TRBJ2-3; D is ambiguous. Sequencing was done on a sample of CD4+ T cells sorted from blood. The CDR3 nucleotides are TGTGCCAGCTCACCACCGGCGGACCGACGGGATACGCAGTATTTT. Residues: CASSPPADRRDTQYF.